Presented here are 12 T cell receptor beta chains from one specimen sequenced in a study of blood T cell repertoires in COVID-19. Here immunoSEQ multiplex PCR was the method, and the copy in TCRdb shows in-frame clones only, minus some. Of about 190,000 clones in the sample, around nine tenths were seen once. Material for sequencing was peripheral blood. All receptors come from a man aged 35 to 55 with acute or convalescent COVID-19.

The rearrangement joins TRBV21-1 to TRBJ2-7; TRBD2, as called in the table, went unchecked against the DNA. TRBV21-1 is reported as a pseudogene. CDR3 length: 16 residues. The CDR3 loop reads CASSKVETGRDYEQYF. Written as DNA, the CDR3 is TGTGCCAGCAGCAAAGTGGAAACAGGGAGGGATTACGAGCAGTACTTC.

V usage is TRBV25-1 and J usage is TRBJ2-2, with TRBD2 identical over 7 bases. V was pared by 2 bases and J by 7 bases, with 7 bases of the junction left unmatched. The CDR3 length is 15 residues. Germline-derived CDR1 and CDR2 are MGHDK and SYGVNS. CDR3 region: CASSEGRVMIGELFF. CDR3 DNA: TGTGCCAGCAGTGAAGGGAGGGTTATGATCGGGGAGCTGTTTTTT.

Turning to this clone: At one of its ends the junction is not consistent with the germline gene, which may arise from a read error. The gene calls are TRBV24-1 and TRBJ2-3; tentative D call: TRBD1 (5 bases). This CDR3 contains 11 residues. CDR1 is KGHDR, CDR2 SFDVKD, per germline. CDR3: CATSESGHWRF. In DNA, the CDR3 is TGTGCCACCAGTGAGTCCGGACATTGGCGATTT.

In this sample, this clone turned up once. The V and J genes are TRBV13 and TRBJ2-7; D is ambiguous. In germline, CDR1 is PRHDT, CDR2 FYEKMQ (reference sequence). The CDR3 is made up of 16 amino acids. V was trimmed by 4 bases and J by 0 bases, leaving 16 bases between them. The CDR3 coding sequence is TGTGCCAGCAGCTCCCGTTTCGCGCCGAGCTCCTACGAGCAGTACTTC. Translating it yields CASSSRFAPSSYEQYF.

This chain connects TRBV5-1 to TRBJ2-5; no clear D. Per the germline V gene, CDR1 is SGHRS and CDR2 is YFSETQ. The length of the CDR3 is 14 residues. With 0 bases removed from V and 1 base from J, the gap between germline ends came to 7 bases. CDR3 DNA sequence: TGCGCCAGCAGCTTGGTGGGCAGCCAAGAGACCCAGTACTTC. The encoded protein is CASSLVGSQETQYF.

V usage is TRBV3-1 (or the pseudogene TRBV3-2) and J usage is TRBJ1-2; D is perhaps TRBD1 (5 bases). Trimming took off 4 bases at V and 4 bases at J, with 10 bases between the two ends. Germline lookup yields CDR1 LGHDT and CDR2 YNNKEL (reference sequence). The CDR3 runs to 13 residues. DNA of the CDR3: TGTGCCAGCAGCCCGGGACTGACCTATGGCTACACCTTC. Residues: CASSPGLTYGYTF.

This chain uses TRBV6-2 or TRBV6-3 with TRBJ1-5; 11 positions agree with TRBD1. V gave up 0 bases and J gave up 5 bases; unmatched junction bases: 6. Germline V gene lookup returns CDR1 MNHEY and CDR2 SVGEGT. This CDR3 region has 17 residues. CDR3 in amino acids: CASSYSKGQGGDQPQHF. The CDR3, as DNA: TGTGCCAGCAGTTACTCGAAGGGACAGGGGGGGGATCAGCCCCAGCATTTT.

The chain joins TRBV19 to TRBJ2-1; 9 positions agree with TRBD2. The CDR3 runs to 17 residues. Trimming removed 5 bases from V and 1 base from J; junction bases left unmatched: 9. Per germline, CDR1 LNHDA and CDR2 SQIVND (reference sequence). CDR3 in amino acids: CASSVPSGATSYNEQFF. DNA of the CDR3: TGTGCCAGTAGTGTTCCTAGCGGGGCGACTTCCTACAATGAGCAGTTCTTC.

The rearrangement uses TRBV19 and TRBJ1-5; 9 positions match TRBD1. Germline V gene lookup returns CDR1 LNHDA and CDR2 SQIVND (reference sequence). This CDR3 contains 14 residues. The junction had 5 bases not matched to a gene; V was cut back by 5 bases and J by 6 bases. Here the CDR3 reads CASSEGQGSQPQHF. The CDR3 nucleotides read TGTGCCAGTAGTGAAGGACAGGGGAGTCAGCCCCAGCATTTT.

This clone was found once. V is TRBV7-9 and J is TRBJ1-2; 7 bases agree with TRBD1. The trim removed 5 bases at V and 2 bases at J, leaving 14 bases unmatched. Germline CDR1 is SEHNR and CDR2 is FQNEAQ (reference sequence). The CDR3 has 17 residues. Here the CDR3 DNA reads TGTGCCAGCAGCCCAGTCGGATCAGGGGGAAGGAACTATGGCTACACCTTC. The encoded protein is CASSPVGSGGRNYGYTF.

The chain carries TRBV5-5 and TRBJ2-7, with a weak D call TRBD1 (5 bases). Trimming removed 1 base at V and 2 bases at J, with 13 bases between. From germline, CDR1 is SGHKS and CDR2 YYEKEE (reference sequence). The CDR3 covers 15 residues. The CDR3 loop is CASSLKTAPTYEQYF. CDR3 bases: TGTGCCAGCAGCTTGAAGACAGCTCCAACCTACGAGCAGTACTTC.

CDR3 in amino acids: CSASYGENEKLFF. CDR3 nucleotide sequence: TGCAGTGCTAGTTACGGGGAGAATGAAAAACTGTTTTTT. This chain connects TRBV20-1 to TRBJ1-4; no definite D call. Trimming took off 3 bases at V and 5 bases at J, with 10 bases between the two ends. In germline, CDR1 is DFQATT, CDR2 SNEGSKA (reference sequence). The CDR3 extends over 13 amino acids.